Included here is one T cell receptor beta chain sequence, with context. Individuals aged roughly 18 to 90 years were recruited from 24 US areas. Self-reported history from a screening survey and questionnaire set each donor's cohort. The V gene's germline CDR1 is SGDLS and CDR2 YYNGEE. Trimming took 4 bases from V and 0 from J; bases not matched to a gene: 12. CDR3 size: 17 residues. Per the original methods: Quantification of nucleated cells was approximated via reference gene primer amplification. Data came from immunoSEQ multiplex PCR; TCRdb stores just in-frame clones and leaves some out. Clone size and the V and J calls come from that table; the DNA yielded D and trimming. The sample comprises approximately 200,000 clones, over 75% of which are singletons, and 3.5% rests with the top ten. The data were taken from a study of blood T cell repertoires in COVID-19. Background on the study: The study drew acute and convalescent COVID-19 samples from the United States, Italy and Spain.

The sequence derives from a woman aged 18-29 years in a cohort exposed to, infected with or recovered from COVID-19 (not recorded which). The rearrangement links TRBV9 to TRBJ1-2; 7 bases are a match to TRBD1. Source material: PBMCs or T cells enriched from blood (not recorded which). CDR3 DNA sequence: TGTGCCAGCAGCAAAGACAGGGCTGTTGTTTCTAACTATGGCTACACCTTC. It is translated as CASSKDRAVVSNYGYTF.